Below are 7 T cell receptor beta chains sequenced from a single sample in a study of shared clonotypes between healthy human individuals. The naive CD8 subset, CD45RO-negative cells positively selected for CCR7, excluded terminally differentiated effector memory CD45RA+ cells. The repertoire was sequenced with immunoSEQ multiplex PCR; TCRdb's copy has only in-frame clones and lacks some. The data hold about 820,000 clones, with over 90% observed a single time. Sequencing was performed on naive CD8+ T cells sorted from blood. The receptors derive from a man aged 25 to 40 in good health.

The V call is TRBV10-3, the J call TRBJ2-7; a possible D gene is TRBD2 (5 bases). Per the germline V gene, CDR1 is ENHRY and CDR2 is SYGVKD. This CDR3 has 12 amino acids. V gave up 10 bases and J gave up 3 bases, with 13 bases separating them. CDR3 nucleotides: TGTGCCACCATGAGGGCCGGCTACGAGCAGTACTTC. Translated: CATMRAGYEQYF.

The chain couples TRBV6-6 to TRBJ2-1; D is possibly TRBD2 (5 bases). Deletions cut 11 bases from V and 4 bases from J, with 24 bases between. The CDR3 runs 16 residues. Germline V gives CDR1 MNHNY, CDR2 SVGAGI (reference sequence). The CDR3 loop is CAASLSPGRIYNEQFF. DNA of the CDR3: TGTGCCGCTAGTCTCTCTCCGGGGAGAATTTACAATGAGCAGTTCTTC.

This chain joins TRBV18 and TRBJ2-7; 8 nucleotides match TRBD1. CDR1 is KGHSH and CDR2 is LQKENI in the germline V gene. The ends lost 0 bases at V and 6 bases at J; junction bases unmatched: 13. The CDR3 runs to 17 residues. The CDR3 DNA is TGTGCCAGCTCACCACCCCTAAGGTCAGGGGGCATAGGCGAGCAGTACTTC. This codes for CASSPPLRSGGIGEQYF. The whole variable domain, remainder taken from reference TRBV18 and TRBJ2-7, is NAGVMQNPRHLVRRRGQEARLRCSPMKGHSHVYWYRQLPEEGLKFMVYLQKENIIDESGMPKERFSAEFPKEGPSILRIQQVVRGDSAAYFCASSPPLRSGGIGEQYFGPGTRLTVT.

The chain is built from TRBV29-1 and TRBJ2-1; possible D gene TRBD1, 7 bases. Germline CDR1 reads SQVTM; CDR2 reads ANQGSEA. V gave up 6 bases and J gave up 8 bases, with 17 bases separating them. The CDR3 is 13 amino acids. Written as DNA, the CDR3 is TGCAGCGTCCACGCAGGGGGAGGCTATGAGCAGTTCTTC. This gives the protein CSVHAGGGYEQFF.

Only one count was recorded for this clone. This chain links TRBV9 with TRBJ2-5; the match to TRBD2 covers 7 bases. Germline-derived CDR1 and CDR2 are SGDLS and YYNGEE. CDR3 length: 12 amino acids. With 3 bases clipped from V and 7 bases from J, the junction kept 3 bases outside the gene matches. The CDR3 is CASSGEGRTQYF. CDR3 nucleotides: TGTGCCAGCAGCGGGGAGGGGAGGACCCAGTACTTC.

J is TRBJ2-1 and V is TRBV29-1; tentatively, D is TRBD1 or TRBD2 (5 bases each). Between the trimmed V and J ends, which lost 7 bases and 2 bases, there was a span of 21 bases. CDR1 is SQVTM, CDR2 ANQGSEA, per germline. The CDR3 sequence is 16 residues long. CDR3: CSGGRWDDPTYNEQFF. The CDR3 DNA reads as TGCAGCGGGGGACGGTGGGACGACCCTACCTACAATGAGCAGTTCTTC.

The chain combines TRBV14 with TRBJ2-1, with D perhaps matching TRBD2 (6 bases). The length of the CDR3 is 14 residues. The V and J ends lost 1 base and 9 bases respectively, with 13 bases between them. Germline V lookup: CDR1 SGHDN, CDR2 FVKESK. The CDR3 DNA sequence: TGTGCCAGCAGCCAAGTGCGGGGTTTTGGTGAGCAGTTCTTC. Protein product: CASSQVRGFGEQFF. Variable domain in full (rest from reference TRBV14 and TRBJ2-1): EAGVTQFPSHSVIEKGQTVTLRCDPISGHDNLYWYRRVMGKEIKFLLHFVKESKQDESGMPNNRFLAERTGGTYSTLKVQPAELEDSGVYFCASSQVRGFGEQFFGPGTRLTVL.